This T cell receptor (beta chain) was documented in a study of blood T cell repertoires in COVID-19 (TCRdb year 2020). About the full investigation: The collaborator samples originated in the United States, Italy and Spain and spanned the acute and convalescent phases of COVID-19. The material from the prospective study consisted of cDNA or gDNA derived from T cells, B-cell-depleted T cells, or PBMCs. The dataset comprised deeply sampled blood TCRbeta repertoires from subjects exposed to, actively infected with, or recovered from COVID-19. The repertoires were made available in a free public database intended to serve as a resource for research on the immune response to SARS-CoV-2. The samples were drawn from the first 160 participants of the ongoing ImmuneRACE study and from 1,254 subjects provided by 6 global collaborators. A de-identified subject ID, COVID-19 status, age in years and sex were almost always included in the sample metadata. Where available, HLA class I and class II types were obtained from metadata supplied by the sample provider rather than from assay-based typing. Broad study findings and their caveats: Clinical and demographic metadata were provided uncurated, with the amount varying by source and participant.

TCRbeta CDR3 regions were amplified from genomic DNA using the immunoSEQ Assay, a bias-controlled multiplex PCR. Per the original workflow: Nucleated cell counts per sample were estimated from amplification of reference gene primers within the assay. To quantify the absolute abundance of each unique TCRbeta CDR3 rearrangement, sequence reads were collapsed and filtered. For each sample, productive Simpson clonality was calculated as the square root of Simpson's diversity index across productive rearrangements. TCRdb retrieved this table from immuneACCESS and kept in-frame rearrangements only. Not all clones are present; in checked studies, unresolved V genes account for under half, and no reason is known for the remainder. The D gene and trimming were derived from the DNA, and the V and J assignments and clone size from that table. In this sample the table shows tens of thousands of clones, approximately 90% of which occur a single time. The top ten clonotypes cover 4.8% of the sample.

V gives up 4 bases and J gives up 6 bases, and the segment between their germline ends measures 16 bases. From a lookup of the germline V gene (reference sequence), CDR1 and CDR2 are WNHNN and SYGVQD. The CDR3, cysteine through phenylalanine, is 14 amino acids long. The only DNA kept is the CDR3, 42 bases in frame from the first base. Collaborating institutions collected whole blood in K2EDTA tubes following their own protocols. For TCRbeta analysis, collaborator samples were shipped as frozen whole blood, as isolated PBMCs, or as DNA extracted from either sample type. As concerns this clone: Its antigen has not been determined. Base quality data are lacking; no much larger clone is found one base away.

The sequence links TRBV10-1 to TRBJ2-7; the D region possibly corresponds to TRBD2 (5 bases align). The TCR comes from a human donor in a cohort sampled during active COVID-19. Source material: peripheral blood. The CDR3 protein is CASSVTGMGSEQYF. The DNA is TGCGCCAGCAGTGTGACCGGGATGGGGTCCGAGCAGTACTTC.